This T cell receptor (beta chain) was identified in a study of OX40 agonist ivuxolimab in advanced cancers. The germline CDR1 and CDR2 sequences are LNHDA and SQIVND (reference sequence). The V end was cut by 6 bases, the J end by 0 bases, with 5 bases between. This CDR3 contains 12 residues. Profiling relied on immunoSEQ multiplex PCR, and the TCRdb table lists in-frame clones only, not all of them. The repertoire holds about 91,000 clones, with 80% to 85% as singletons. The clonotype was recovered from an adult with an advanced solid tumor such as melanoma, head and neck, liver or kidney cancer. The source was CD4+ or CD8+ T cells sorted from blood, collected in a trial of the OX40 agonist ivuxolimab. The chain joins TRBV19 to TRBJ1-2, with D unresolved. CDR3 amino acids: CASRLANYGYTF. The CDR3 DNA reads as TGTGCCAGTAGACTGGCTAACTATGGCTACACCTTC.